The clone carrying this T cell receptor (beta chain) was counted at least ten times. V was pared by 0 bases and J by 2 bases, with 5 bases of the junction left unmatched. The germline V gene encodes CDR1 SGHRS and CDR2 YFSETQ. There are 16 residues in the CDR3. This sample is part of a study of Graves' ophthalmopathy and Graves' hyperthyroidism. Overall study: At initial diagnosis, peripheral blood was obtained, and this preceded any treatment.

Amplification targeted the TCR beta CDR3 regions, with RNA transcripts as the source material. First-round RT-PCR employed HTBI primers, with a second-round multiplex PCR after it. TCRdb re-called the multiplex PCR reads through MiXCR, storing one row per CDR3 protein. Altogether hundreds of thousands of distinct CDR3 sequences are present, under 25% being singletons, with the ten largest covering 2.5% to 3%. The chain carries TRBV5-1 and TRBJ2-7; TRBD1 agrees at 10 bases. The sequenced material came from peripheral blood. The receptor's source is a woman in her late teens or twenties with stable Graves' hyperthyroidism. The CDR3 DNA reads TGCGCCAGCAGCTTGGCCGGGGGACAGGGGACCTACGAGCAGTACTTC. This encodes CASSLAGGQGTYEQYF.